This passage covers 3 T cell receptor beta chains from one sample sequenced in a study of Graves' ophthalmopathy and Graves' hyperthyroidism. TCR beta CDR3 regions were amplified from RNA transcripts. First-round RT-PCR employed HTBI primers, with a second-round multiplex PCR after it. MiXCR, run by TCRdb on the multiplex PCR reads, gives a single entry per CDR3 protein. The data contain 650,000 to 800,000 distinct CDR3 sequences, about 41% of them singletons. Sequences were obtained from peripheral blood. The receptors come from an adult man with Graves' ophthalmopathy.

This clonotype was seen only once. The chain uses TRBV20-1 and TRBJ2-5, with 7 positions matching TRBD2. The CDR3 spans 13 residues. V lost 1 base to trimming and J lost 9 bases; unmatched junction nucleotides: 8. The germline V gene has CDR1 DFQATT and CDR2 SNEGSKA (reference sequence). DNA of the CDR3: TGCAGTGCTAGAGGAGAGCGGGATCAGCCCCAGTACTTC. Translation gives CSARGERDQPQYF.

V gene TRBV9 combines with J gene TRBJ1-1; TRBD1 agrees at 8 bases. After removal of 7 bases from V and 4 bases from J, the junction contained 12 bases not matched to a gene. CDR3 length: 15 amino acids. CDR1 and CDR2 from the germline V gene are SGDLS and YYNGEE. This chain's CDR3 is CASSPYDRGSTEAFF. CDR3 nucleotides: TGTGCCAGCTCACCGTATGACAGGGGTAGCACTGAAGCTTTCTTT.

Many counts were recorded for this clonotype. The genes are TRBV7-8 and TRBJ1-2; 7 bases map to TRBD1. The V and J ends lost 5 bases and 5 bases, in that order; junction bases with no gene match: 8. The CDR3 has 14 amino acids. The germline V gene encodes CDR1 SGHVS and CDR2 FQNEAQ. CDR3 sequence reads: CASSPRDSFYGYTF. The CDR3 DNA follows: TGTGCCAGCAGCCCCCGGGACAGTTTTTATGGCTACACCTTC.